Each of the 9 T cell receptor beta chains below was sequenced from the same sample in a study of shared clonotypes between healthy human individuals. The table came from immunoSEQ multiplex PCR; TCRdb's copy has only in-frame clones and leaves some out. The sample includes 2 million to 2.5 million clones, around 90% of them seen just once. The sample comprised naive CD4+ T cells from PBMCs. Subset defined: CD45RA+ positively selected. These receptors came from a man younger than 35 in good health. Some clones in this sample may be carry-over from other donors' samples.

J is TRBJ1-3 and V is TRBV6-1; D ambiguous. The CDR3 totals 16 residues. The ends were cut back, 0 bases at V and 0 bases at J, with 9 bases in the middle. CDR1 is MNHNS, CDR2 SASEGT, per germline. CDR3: CASSEAGPSSGNTIYF. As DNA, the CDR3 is TGTGCCAGCAGTGAAGCTGGGCCTAGCTCTGGAAACACCATATATTTT.

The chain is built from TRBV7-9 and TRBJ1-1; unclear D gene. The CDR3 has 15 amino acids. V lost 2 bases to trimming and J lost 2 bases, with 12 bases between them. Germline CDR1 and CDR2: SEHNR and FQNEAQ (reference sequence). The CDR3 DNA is TGTGCCAGCAGCTTATTAGCGCAACTAAACACTGAAGCTTTCTTT. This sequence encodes CASSLLAQLNTEAFF.

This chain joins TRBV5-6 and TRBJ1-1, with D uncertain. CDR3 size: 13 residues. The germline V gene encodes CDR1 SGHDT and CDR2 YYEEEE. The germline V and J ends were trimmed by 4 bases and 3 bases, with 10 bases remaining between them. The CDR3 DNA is TGTGCCAGCAGCGTTGCCGGGGACACTGAAGCTTTCTTT. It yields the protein CASSVAGDTEAFF.

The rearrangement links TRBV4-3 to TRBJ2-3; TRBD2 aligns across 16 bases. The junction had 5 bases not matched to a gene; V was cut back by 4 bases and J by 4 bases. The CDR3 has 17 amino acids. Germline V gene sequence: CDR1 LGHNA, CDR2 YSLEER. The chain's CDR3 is CASSPGLAGGPPDTQYF. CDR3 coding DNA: TGCGCCAGCAGCCCGGGACTAGCGGGAGGGCCGCCAGATACGCAGTATTTT.

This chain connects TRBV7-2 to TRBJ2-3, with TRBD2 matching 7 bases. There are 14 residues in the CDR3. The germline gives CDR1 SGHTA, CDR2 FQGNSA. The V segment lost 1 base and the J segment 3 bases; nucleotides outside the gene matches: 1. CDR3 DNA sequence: TGTGCCAGCAGCTTAGTCGGGAGGACAGATACGCAGTATTTT. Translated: CASSLVGRTDTQYF.

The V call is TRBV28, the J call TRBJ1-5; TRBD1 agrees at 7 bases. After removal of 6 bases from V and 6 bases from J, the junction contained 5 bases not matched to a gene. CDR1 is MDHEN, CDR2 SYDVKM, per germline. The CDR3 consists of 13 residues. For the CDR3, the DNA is TGTGCCAGCAGGGGGACAGATGGTCAGCCCCAGCATTTT. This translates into CASRGTDGQPQHF.

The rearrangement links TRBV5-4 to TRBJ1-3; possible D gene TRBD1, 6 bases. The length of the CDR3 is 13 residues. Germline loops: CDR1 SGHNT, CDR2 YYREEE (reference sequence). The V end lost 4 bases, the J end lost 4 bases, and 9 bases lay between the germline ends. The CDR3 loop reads CASSATGGNTIYF. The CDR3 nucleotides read TGTGCCAGCAGCGCCACAGGGGGAAACACCATATATTTT.

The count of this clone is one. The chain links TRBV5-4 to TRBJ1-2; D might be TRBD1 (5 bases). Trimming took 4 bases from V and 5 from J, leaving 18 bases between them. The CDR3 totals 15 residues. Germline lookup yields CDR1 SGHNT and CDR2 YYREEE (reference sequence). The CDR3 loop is CASSPENRLGYGYTF. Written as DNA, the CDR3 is TGTGCCAGCAGCCCTGAAAACAGGCTCGGTTATGGCTACACCTTC.

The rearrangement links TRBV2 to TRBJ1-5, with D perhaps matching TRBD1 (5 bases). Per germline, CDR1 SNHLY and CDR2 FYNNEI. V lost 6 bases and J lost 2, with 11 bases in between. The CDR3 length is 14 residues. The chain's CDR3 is CASSAKQGNQPQHF. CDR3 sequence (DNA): TGTGCCAGCAGCGCAAAACAGGGCAATCAGCCCCAGCATTTT.